This T cell receptor (beta chain) originates from a study of cytomegalovirus exposure and HLA in healthy donors. The PCR used 60 Vbeta and 13 Jbeta primers. Here immunoSEQ multiplex PCR was the method, and the copy in TCRdb shows in-frame clones only, minus some. The data contain about 200,000 clones, roughly 12% of them singletons. Study-wide findings and caveats: Sequences of the TCR beta chain were said to predict the HLA-A and HLA-B alleles of most subjects accurately.

Only a few counts were recorded for this clone. Antigen unknown. The CDR3 is 14 amino acids. The ends lost 2 bases at V and 1 base at J; junction bases unmatched: 1. Germline V lookup: CDR1 GTSNPN, CDR2 SVGIG (reference sequence). This clonotype originated in a man aged 50 to 59 in good health and CMV-seropositive. Sequences were obtained from PBMCs. V gene TRBV30 combines with J gene TRBJ1-1; 10 bases are a match to TRBD1. The CDR3 DNA reads as TGTGCCTGGAGTAGGGACAGGGGGAACACTGAAGCTTTCTTT. Translation: CAWSRDRGNTEAFF.